A selection of T cell receptor beta chains follows, all from one sample in a study of blood T cell repertoires in COVID-19. Produced via immunoSEQ multiplex PCR; TCRdb's table is partial and in-frame only. There are 290,000 or so clones in the sample; roughly nine tenths occur only once, and 2% to 2.5% lies in the top ten. Sequences were obtained from peripheral blood. These receptors came from a woman in her twenties or thirties with COVID-19, enrolled during active disease. CDR3s include the opening cysteine and the closing phenylalanine or tryptophan. A D gene is named only where the DNA matches it firmly. Only part of the rows carry a size: once, few, many, or a class if the clone is expanded.

J: TRBJ2-1
V: TRBV2
D: TRBD2
size: NA
CDR3: CASKLRGRVDEQFF
DNA: TGTGCCAGCAAGCTGCGCGGGAGAGTCGATGAGCAGTTCTTC

J: TRBJ1-5
V: TRBV12-3/TRBV12-4
D: TRBD1
size: NA
CDR3: CASSWTGRPQHF
DNA: TGTGCCAGCAGCTGGACAGGGAGGCCCCAGCATTTT

J: TRBJ1-4
V: TRBV29-1
D: TRBD1
size: NA
CDR3: CSGQTGGNEKLFF
DNA: TGCAGCGGCCAGACAGGGGGTAATGAAAAACTGTTTTTT

J: TRBJ2-2
V: TRBV2
D: TRBD1
size: NA
CDR3: CASIGQGGTGELFF
DNA: TGTGCCAGCATCGGACAGGGTGGCACCGGGGAGCTGTTTTTT

J: TRBJ2-3
V: TRBV19
D: TRBD2
size: NA
CDR3: CASSTAQAGGVTDTQYF
DNA: TGTGCCAGTAGTACCGCCCAAGCGGGAGGGGTTACAGATACGCAGTATTTT

J: TRBJ2-1
V: TRBV15
D: TRBD2
size: NA
CDR3: CATSPRRALAGGNEQFF
DNA: TGTGCCACCAGCCCGCGGAGGGCACTAGCGGGAGGCAATGAGCAGTTCTTC

J: TRBJ1-1
V: TRBV19
D: TRBD1
size: once
CDR3: CASRQGGGRTEAFF
DNA: TGTGCCAGTAGGCAAGGAGGGGGCAGGACTGAAGCTTTCTTT

J: TRBJ1-2
V: TRBV29-1
D: NA
size: NA
CDR3: CSVEDPLLVYGYTF
DNA: TGCAGCGTTGAAGATCCACTCCTGGTCTATGGCTACACCTTC

J: TRBJ1-1
V: TRBV19
D: NA
size: NA
CDR3: CASSIDQGQGNTEAFF
DNA: TGTGCCAGTAGTATAGATCAAGGCCAGGGGAACACTGAAGCTTTCTTT

J: TRBJ2-3
V: TRBV10-2
D: NA
size: NA
CDR3: CASSELALAATDTQYF
DNA: TGCGCCAGCAGTGAGTTAGCTCTCGCGGCAACAGATACGCAGTATTTT

J: TRBJ2-3
V: TRBV7-2
D: NA
size: NA
CDR3: CASGLPGITDTQYF
DNA: TGTGCCAGCGGACTCCCGGGTATCACAGATACGCAGTATTTT

J: TRBJ1-4
V: TRBV28
D: TRBD1
size: NA
CDR3: CASSAGGATNEKLFF
DNA: TGTGCCAGCAGTGCAGGGGGAGCAACTAATGAAAAACTGTTTTTT

J: TRBJ2-1
V: TRBV4-1
D: NA
size: NA
CDR3: CASAEGGGANEQFF
DNA: TGCGCCAGCGCGGAGGGGGGAGGGGCCAATGAGCAGTTCTTC

J: TRBJ2-1
V: TRBV14
D: TRBD1
size: NA
CDR3: CASSQVKGARNEQFF
DNA: TGTGCCAGCAGCCAAGTAAAGGGGGCGCGGAATGAGCAGTTCTTC

J: TRBJ1-4
V: TRBV6-5
D: TRBD1
size: NA
CDR3: CASSPRTGANEKLFF
DNA: TGTGCCAGCAGTCCACGGACAGGGGCAAATGAAAAACTGTTTTTT

J: TRBJ1-1
V: TRBV7-9
D: TRBD1
size: NA
CDR3: CASSPEQGRTEAFF
DNA: TGTGCCAGCAGCCCCGAACAGGGGAGAACTGAAGCTTTCTTT

J: TRBJ1-5
V: TRBV28
D: NA
size: NA
CDR3: CASSSAVFQPQHF
DNA: TGTGCCAGCAGTTCCGCAGTTTTCCAGCCCCAGCATTTT

J: TRBJ2-1
V: TRBV9
D: NA
size: NA
CDR3: CASSVEGRASYNEQFF
DNA: TGTGCCAGCAGCGTAGAGGGCAGGGCCTCCTACAATGAGCAGTTCTTC

J: TRBJ2-5
V: TRBV6-5
D: NA
size: NA
CDR3: CASSFGTQETQYF
DNA: TGTGCCAGCAGTTTCGGGACACAAGAGACCCAGTACTTC

J: TRBJ1-5
V: TRBV6-5
D: NA
size: once
CDR3: CASKEEGNSNQPQHF
DNA: TGTGCCAGCAAGGAAGAGGGAAATAGCAATCAGCCCCAGCATTTT

J: TRBJ1-3
V: TRBV6-5
D: NA
size: NA
CDR3: CATQVQVSGNTIYF
DNA: TGTGCCACTCAGGTCCAGGTCTCTGGAAACACCATATATTTT

J: TRBJ2-2
V: TRBV29-1
D: NA
size: NA
CDR3: CSVDKGPGELFF
DNA: TGCAGCGTTGACAAGGGGCCCGGGGAGCTGTTTTTT

J: TRBJ2-1
V: TRBV7-9
D: TRBD2
size: NA
CDR3: CASPAGSYNEQFF
DNA: TGTGCCAGCCCAGCGGGATCCTACAATGAGCAGTTCTTC

J: TRBJ1-1
V: TRBV18
D: NA
size: NA
CDR3: CASSPLTTGNTEAFF
DNA: TGTGCCAGCTCACCCCTCACCACGGGGAACACTGAAGCTTTCTTT

J: TRBJ2-1
V: TRBV7-2
D: TRBD2
size: NA
CDR3: CASSSSGGDEQFF
DNA: TGTGCCAGCAGCTCTAGCGGGGGAGATGAGCAGTTCTTC

J: TRBJ2-5
V: TRBV4-1
D: TRBD2
size: NA
CDR3: CASSHPIAGGGAQQETQYF
DNA: TGCGCCAGCAGCCACCCCATAGCGGGAGGTGGGGCACAACAAGAGACCCAGTACTTC

J: TRBJ1-4
V: TRBV7-9
D: NA
size: few
CDR3: CASSLTGTGNEKLFF
DNA: TGTGCCAGCAGCTTAACGGGGACTGGTAATGAAAAACTGTTTTTT

J: TRBJ2-5
V: TRBV11-2
D: TRBD2
size: NA
CDR3: CASSLGTSGYQETQYF
DNA: TGTGCCAGCAGCTTAGGTACTAGCGGGTACCAAGAGACCCAGTACTTC